This TCR beta chain was retrieved from a study of T cells in tumors after PD-1 blockade. About the study: Patients received pembrolizumab 200 mg every 3 weeks or cemiplimab 350 mg every 2 weeks. Study outcomes and limitations: Some novel exhausted tumor clones appeared in pre-treatment blood, suggesting peripheral recruitment.

Judged by abundance, this clone is large. The antigen remains unidentified. The protocol was immunoSEQ multiplex PCR, while the TCRdb copy is restricted to in-frame clones and leaves out a portion. Of 55,000 to 65,000 clones listed, around four fifths are singletons. Germline lookup yields CDR1 GTSNPN and CDR2 SVGIG (reference sequence). CDR3 length: 13 amino acids. V was shortened by 1 base and J by 13 bases, with 16 bases between the two germline ends. Specimen: PBMCs, collected before anti-PD-1 treatment. The receptor was derived from a human donor with basal cell carcinoma. The rearrangement links TRBV30 to TRBJ1-4, with a tentative D call TRBD1 (5 bases). The chain's CDR3 is CAWSGDRRGGLFF. Here the CDR3 DNA reads TGTGCCTGGAGTGGGGACCGACGCGGTGGACTGTTTTTT.